The sequence of this T cell receptor (beta chain) was determined in a study of T-cell memory formation after mild COVID-19. Study-wide results and caveats: The pre-infection memory compartment contained some responding clones, suggesting cross-reactive memory joined. Clones contracting over day 15 to 85 were CD4/CD8 balanced, with later expanders leaning CD4+. The CD4+ clones that contracted clustered mainly within CM and EM, and the CD8+ clones concentrated in EMRA.

In regard to this clonotype: The target antigen is unknown.

Employing constant-segment primers, 5'RACE generated TCR alpha and TCR beta cDNA libraries bearing sample barcodes and UMIs. MiXCR, run by TCRdb on the 5' RACE reads, gives a single entry per CDR3 protein. The sample yields roughly 220,000 distinct CDR3 sequences, 9.5% to 10% seen once. The receptor was isolated from a man between 18 and 29 years old who had mild COVID-19 (a few samples of this study predate the infection). Cell type and time point are not known. Sequenced input: PBMCs or a T cell subset sorted from them (not recorded which).

This CDR3 is CASSQDSHISIEQYF. CDR3 coding DNA: TGTGCCAGCAGCCAGGACAGTCATATTTCGATCGAGCAGTACTTC. V usage is TRBV5-5 and J usage is TRBJ2-7; D is perhaps TRBD1 (6 bases). V was shortened by 4 bases and J by 6 bases, with 20 bases between the two germline ends. Per the germline V gene, CDR1 is SGHKS and CDR2 is YYEKEE (reference sequence). This CDR3 has 15 amino acids. The full variable domain, in which reference TRBV5-5 and TRBJ2-7 provide the parts outside the CDR3, is DAGVTQSPTHLIKTRGQQVTLRCSPISGHKSVSWYQQVLGQGPQFIFQYYEKEERGRGNFPDRFSARQFPNYSSELNVNALLLGDSALYLCASSQDSHISIEQYFGPGTRLTVT.